This is a list of T cell receptor beta chains from one sample in a study of blood T cell repertoires in COVID-19. Clones were read by immunoSEQ multiplex PCR, and TCRdb kept only the in-frame ones, dropping some. The sample lists 90,000 to 110,000 clones, roughly 87% occurring once. Source material: peripheral blood. The receptor source for this set is a man aged 50-59 years with acute or convalescent COVID-19. Each CDR3 is given with its conserved first and last residue. Fields, in order: CDR3 DNA, CDR3 protein, J gene, V gene, D gene, clone size. A D gene is named only where the DNA matches it firmly. Clone size appears in some rows only: once, few, many, or a class for an expanded clone.

TGTGCCAGCTCACCACGCTTTAATGCCAGGACAGGGGCCCCCTTCTCTGGGGCCAACGTCCTGACTTTC CASSPRFNARTGAPFSGANVLTF TRBJ2-6 TRBV18 TRBD1 NA
TGTGCCAGCAGTTACTCTTGGGCAGGGATTGACTATGGCTACACCTTC CASSYSWAGIDYGYTF TRBJ1-2 TRBV6-5 NA once
TGTGCCAGCAGTCTCCCTTCCCGTGGTGGCTTATCTGGAAACACCATATATTTT CASSLPSRGGLSGNTIYF TRBJ1-3 TRBV14 NA NA
TGTGCCTGGAATCCCCTACAGGGGGCGAATGGCTACACCTTC CAWNPLQGANGYTF TRBJ1-2 TRBV30 TRBD1 NA
TGTGCCAGCAGCGGGGGCTCCTATAATTCACCCCTCCACTTT CASSGGSYNSPLHF TRBJ1-6 TRBV6-5 NA NA
TGTGCCAGCAGAGGACCGGGACTAGCCTTCTACGAGCAGTACTTC CASRGPGLAFYEQYF TRBJ2-7 TRBV3-1/TRBV3-2 TRBD2 NA
TGTGCCTGGAGTCTCACCGGGGTCGGTCAGCCCCAGCATTTT CAWSLTGVGQPQHF TRBJ1-5 TRBV30 NA NA
TGTGCCAGCAGTCAGGGGGCCGGAGATACGCAGTATTTT CASSQGAGDTQYF TRBJ2-3 TRBV2 TRBD1 NA
TGTGCCAGTACCCCAAGGACAGCCAGCACAGATACGCAGTATTTT CASTPRTASTDTQYF TRBJ2-3 TRBV19 NA NA
TGCGCCAGCAGCTTGGGAAGGACTCTAGCCAAAAACATTCAGTACTTC CASSLGRTLAKNIQYF TRBJ2-4 TRBV5-1 NA NA
TGTGCCAGCAGTCCAACTAGCAGTAGTGTGATAGCAAGCCCCTACGAGCAGTACTTC CASSPTSSSVIASPYEQYF TRBJ2-7 TRBV6-2/TRBV6-3 NA NA
TGTGCCAGCAGCTTGGGACAGTACGGTCAGCCCCAGCATTTT CASSLGQYGQPQHF TRBJ1-5 TRBV5-4 NA NA
TGTGCCAGCAGATCCACGGGGGAACGGGACACTGAAGCTTTCTTT CASRSTGERDTEAFF TRBJ1-1 TRBV7-3 NA NA
TGTGCCAGCGTAGAGGGGAGCGGGAGCAACAATGAGCAGTTCTTC CASVEGSGSNNEQFF TRBJ2-1 TRBV18 TRBD2 NA
TGTGCCAGTAGTCCATGGCCAACCAGGAACACTGAAGCTTTCTTT CASSPWPTRNTEAFF TRBJ1-1 TRBV19 NA NA
TGTGCCAGCAGTTTAATTGGCGGAACCTTCCACGAGCAGTACTTC CASSLIGGTFHEQYF TRBJ2-7 TRBV27 NA NA
TGTGCCAGTAGTAACTCAGGAGGGGAGCAGTACTTC CASSNSGGEQYF TRBJ2-7 TRBV19 NA few
TGTGCCAGCAGCTACTCGGGGGTTGGTGAAGCTTTCTTT CASSYSGVGEAFF TRBJ1-1 TRBV7-6 NA NA
TGTGCCAGCAGGGAGGGGACTAGCGGGAGTTTGGTCTTC CASREGTSGSLVF TRBJ2-1 TRBV11-2 TRBD2 NA
TGTGCCAGTAGTATAGGGCAGATTTCCAATCAGCCCCAGCATTTT CASSIGQISNQPQHF TRBJ1-5 TRBV19 NA NA
TGTGCCATCAGGACAGTTACATATTCACCCCTCCACTTT CAIRTVTYSPLHF TRBJ1-6 TRBV6-6 NA NA
TGCAGCGTTGAATTTGCCAGGGGAAGCAATCAGCCCCAGCATTTT CSVEFARGSNQPQHF TRBJ1-5 TRBV29-1 NA NA
TGTGCCAGCAGCCAAGATACGGGGGGGCATCAGCCCCAGCATTTT CASSQDTGGHQPQHF TRBJ1-5 TRBV3-1/TRBV3-2 NA NA
TGTGCCTGGAGTGGGAGGGTGGCTGAAGCTTTCTTT CAWSGRVAEAFF TRBJ1-1 TRBV30 NA NA
TGTGCCACCAGTGACCCGGGACTCGCGACAGATACGCAGTATTTT CATSDPGLATDTQYF TRBJ2-3 TRBV24-1 NA NA
TGTGCCAGCAGTGAATGGGGGGGCTTCTACAATGAGCAGTTCTTC CASSEWGGFYNEQFF TRBJ2-1 TRBV6-1 NA NA
TGTGCCAGCAGGCCTCGCGAAACCCAGGTTGGCTACACCTTC CASRPRETQVGYTF TRBJ1-2 TRBV3-1/TRBV3-2 NA NA
TGTGCCAGCAGTTACTCTGGGACTGATGGAAACACCATATATTTT CASSYSGTDGNTIYF TRBJ1-3 TRBV6-5 NA NA
TGCGCCAGCAGGTCCGGACTAGCGGGGGCTGCAGATACGCAGTATTTT CASRSGLAGAADTQYF TRBJ2-3 TRBV5-1 TRBD2 few
TGTGCCAGCAGTGAAAGGGGACTAGCGGTATACAATGAGCAGTTCTTC CASSERGLAVYNEQFF TRBJ2-1 TRBV2 TRBD2 NA
TGTGCCAGCAGTACACAGGGGTACGGGGAGACCCAGTACTTC CASSTQGYGETQYF TRBJ2-5 TRBV6-6 TRBD1 NA
TGTGCCAGCAGCTTAGTGACAGGGGCCACTGAAGCTTTCTTT CASSLVTGATEAFF TRBJ1-1 TRBV11-2 TRBD1 once
TGCGCCAGCCTCTTATCGGGAGACTCCTACAATGAGCAGTTCTTC CASLLSGDSYNEQFF TRBJ2-1 TRBV5-1 NA NA
TGTGCCAGCAGCGTAGGTGGAGCCCACGAGCAGTACTTC CASSVGGAHEQYF TRBJ2-7 TRBV9 NA NA
TGTGCCAGTAGTCCACTAGCGGGGGGGCCCGATGAGCAGTTCTTC CASSPLAGGPDEQFF TRBJ2-1 TRBV19 TRBD2 NA
TGTGCCAGCAGCCCGCGGGGCGAAAAACTGTTTTTT CASSPRGEKLFF TRBJ1-4 TRBV3-1/TRBV3-2 NA NA
TGTGCCAGCAATAGACAGGGGGCGAGGGAGCAGTACTTC CASNRQGAREQYF TRBJ2-7 TRBV5-6 TRBD1 NA
TGTGCCAGTAGTAACGACAGGGGGCCTGGAAACACCATATATTTT CASSNDRGPGNTIYF TRBJ1-3 TRBV19 TRBD1 NA
TGCGCCAGCAGCCCTTACAGGGAAACTAATGAAAAACTGTTTTTT CASSPYRETNEKLFF TRBJ1-4 TRBV5-1 NA NA
TGTGCCAGCAGCTTAAGGGGGCAGGGCTACACCTTC CASSLRGQGYTF TRBJ1-2 TRBV11-2 TRBD1 NA
TGTGCCAGCGGTACAGGGGCCTATGGCTACACCTTC CASGTGAYGYTF TRBJ1-2 TRBV27 TRBD1 NA
TGTGCCAGCTCACCAGTACAGGGAGGGGGCTACGAGCAGTACTTC CASSPVQGGGYEQYF TRBJ2-7 TRBV18 NA NA
TGTGCCATCTGGGGAAGGGGATCCGAGCAGTACTTC CAIWGRGSEQYF TRBJ2-7 TRBV2 NA NA
TGTGCCACGACAGGTAGCAATCAGCCCCAGCATTTT CATTGSNQPQHF TRBJ1-5 TRBV28 NA NA
TGTGCCAGCTCACCATCGGACAAAACCAAACTGTTTTTT CASSPSDKTKLFF TRBJ1-4 TRBV18 NA NA
TGCGCCAGCAGTCAATCGTGGGACAGGGGGGCCTACGAGCAGTACTTC CASSQSWDRGAYEQYF TRBJ2-7 TRBV23-1 TRBD1 NA
TGTGCCAGCAAGGGACAGGGTAATTCACCCCTCCACTTT CASKGQGNSPLHF TRBJ1-6 TRBV5-6 TRBD1 once
TGTGCCATCAGTGAACGAGCCCAAAGCTCTGGAAACACCATATATTTT CAISERAQSSGNTIYF TRBJ1-3 TRBV10-3 NA NA
TGTGCCTGGAGTGTGCGGGGGGTCACCAATCAGCCCCAGCATTTT CAWSVRGVTNQPQHF TRBJ1-5 TRBV30 NA NA
TGTGCCACCAGTGATCTGAGACAGGGCGTAGACTGGAGACGCACAGATACGCAGTATTTT CATSDLRQGVDWRRTDTQYF TRBJ2-3 TRBV24-1 TRBD1 NA
TGCGCCAGCAAATCCGGGGACACCCGGGGCAATTCACCCCTCCACTTT CASKSGDTRGNSPLHF TRBJ1-6 TRBV5-1 NA NA
TGTGCCAGCAGCAAAGTACAGGGCGACGAGCAGTACTTC CASSKVQGDEQYF TRBJ2-7 TRBV6-5 NA NA
TGTGCCAGCAGCTCCACCGAAAAGAGCTATGGCTACACCTTC CASSSTEKSYGYTF TRBJ1-2 TRBV5-6 NA NA
TGTGCCAGCAGCCTAATCCAAGGGGGTGGTGACGAGCAGTACTTC CASSLIQGGGDEQYF TRBJ2-7 TRBV7-2 NA few
TGTGCCATCAGAGGGGGAGAGTCTGGAAACACCATATATTTT CAIRGGESGNTIYF TRBJ1-3 TRBV10-3 NA NA
TGTGCCAGCTCCGCGGACAGTTCCTATGGCTACACCTTC CASSADSSYGYTF TRBJ1-2 TRBV18 NA once
TGTGCCAGCACTTATACAACACAGGGGAGCGAGACCCAGTACTTC CASTYTTQGSETQYF TRBJ2-5 TRBV2 TRBD1 NA
TGTGCCAGTAGTACCCTAGACAGGGGGCACGGCCAGCCCCAGCATTTT CASSTLDRGHGQPQHF TRBJ1-5 TRBV19 TRBD1 few
TGTGCCAGCAGCTTAGACGCCGGGAACACTGAAGCTTTCTTT CASSLDAGNTEAFF TRBJ1-1 TRBV7-8 NA NA